Listed below are T cell receptor beta chains from one sample, sequenced in a study of monozygotic twins with inflammatory bowel disease. TCRdb reanalyzed the 5' RACE reads, giving one entry per CDR3 protein sequence and no DNA. Seen in this sample are just over 300,000 distinct CDR3 sequences; the ten most common clones hold more than 4.5%. The sample comprised blood. The origin of the receptors is a human donor with ulcerative colitis or Crohn's disease, or a healthy co-twin of an affected twin (not recorded which). Each CDR3 is given with its conserved first and last residue.

V	J	CDR3
TRBV12-3/TRBV12-4	TRBJ2-2	CASSLRGAGVNTGELFF
TRBV28	TRBJ2-3	CASSFLTSGVSDTQYF
TRBV7-2	TRBJ1-5	CASSQFGDSNQPQHF
TRBV28	TRBJ2-6	CASTPGLARSGGANVLTF
TRBV28	TRBJ1-3	CASSFAGGSGNTIYF
TRBV25-1	TRBJ2-1	CASSDPSGSYNEQFF
TRBV7-2	TRBJ1-3	CASSLRRERDPLHRNTIYF
TRBV5-1	TRBJ2-7	CASHPGGTGAYEQYF
TRBV20-1	TRBJ2-7	CSATYRSGITYEQYF
TRBV4-1	TRBJ1-6	CASSQVVSAGPNSPLHF
TRBV7-2	TRBJ2-7	CASSTSGASSYEQYF
TRBV20-1	TRBJ2-1	CSARDAVRSSYNEQFF
TRBV9	TRBJ2-2	CASSVVQGAGELFF
TRBV12-3/TRBV12-4	TRBJ2-1	CASSFLAVGSYNEQFF
TRBV6-2/TRBV6-3	TRBJ1-5	CASSKGRAPSWSNQPQHF
TRBV5-6	TRBJ2-7	CASNSWGAEQYF
TRBV20-1	TRBJ2-2	CSARDEVGRENTGELFF
TRBV5-1	TRBJ2-7	CASSFDTGRYEQYF
TRBV7-9	TRBJ2-7	CASSLPPAEEYEQYF
TRBV3-1	TRBJ1-1	CASSQEGGWNRKNTEAFF
TRBV20-1	TRBJ1-2	CRRDKEGGYTF
TRBV27	TRBJ2-1	CASFNRNEQFF
TRBV19	TRBJ2-1	CASSPGQVYYNEQFF
TRBV7-8	TRBJ2-4	CASSPREEVTLNIQYF
TRBV6-2/TRBV6-3	TRBJ2-7	CASISRAKYEQYF
TRBV12-3/TRBV12-4	TRBJ1-5	CASSPGWGHQPQHF
TRBV7-2	TRBJ2-1	CASSSSSPGYNEQFF
TRBV20-1	TRBJ2-7	CSAPGTSYEQYF
TRBV7-2	TRBJ2-5	CASSLGTVLETQYF
TRBV12-3/TRBV12-4	TRBJ1-6	CASSFGGEVNSPLHF
TRBV7-3	TRBJ2-1	CAGKCGPRSNNEQFF
TRBV7-2	TRBJ2-7	CASSLSGLSHEQYF
TRBV24-1	TRBJ1-4	CATSDTTGRDEKLFF
TRBV5-1	TRBJ2-5	CASSLEGTSMETQYF
TRBV29-1	TRBJ1-6	CSVSTGGDSPLHF
TRBV15	TRBJ2-7	CATSRGGKIYEQYF
TRBV6-1	TRBJ1-5	CASRPGQTNQPQHF
TRBV24-1	TRBJ2-2	CATSAELDRGSVRTGELFF
TRBV7-2	TRBJ1-5	CASSLDLGNNQPQHF
TRBV20-1	TRBJ2-1	CSANRVASGLAYEQFF
TRBV7-3	TRBJ2-5	CASSLNRGETQYF
TRBV5-1	TRBJ2-1	CASSPNPSGSSYNEQFF
TRBV19	TRBJ1-1	CASSIEGTVIEAFF
TRBV28	TRBJ2-7	CASSWTGSTYEQYF
TRBV6-2/TRBV6-3	TRBJ2-7	CASKGQTYEQYF
TRBV15	TRBJ2-3	CATSRDYSGGLNTQYF
TRBV24-1	TRBJ2-7	CATSDPDRGDEQYF
TRBV7-2	TRBJ2-6	CASSETGSHGANVLTF
TRBV20-1	TRBJ2-5	CSARWDTSMETQYF
TRBV27	TRBJ2-7	CASSLMQGGSPRQYF
TRBV10-3	TRBJ2-7	CAISRDYEQYF